The present T cell receptor beta chain was sequenced within a study of blood T cell repertoires in COVID-19. For the study at large: Researchers got acute and convalescent COVID-19 samples from the United States, Italy and Spain. T cells, B-cell-depleted T cells, or PBMCs provided the cDNA or gDNA that served as material.

Original analysis: The assay estimated nucleated cells by amplifying reference gene primers. Assay used: immunoSEQ multiplex PCR; TCRdb lists only in-frame clones, some missing. V and J calls and clone size come straight from that table; D and trimming were deduced from the DNA. The data show 270,000 or so clones, approximately 80% seen once. V lost 3 bases to trimming and J lost 0 bases; unmatched junction nucleotides: 5. CDR1 is SGDLS and CDR2 is YYNGEE in the germline V gene. This CDR3 is built from 18 residues. The clonotype was recovered from an older woman with active or convalescent COVID-19. The specimen sequenced was peripheral blood. This chain uses TRBV9 with TRBJ2-6; TRBD1 agrees at 11 bases. The CDR3 DNA is TGTGCCAGCAGCGACCGGGACAGGGGGTTCTCTGGGGCCAACGTCCTGACTTTC. It translates to CASSDRDRGFSGANVLTF.